Presented here are 31 T cell receptor beta chains from one specimen sequenced in a study of cytomegalovirus exposure and HLA in healthy donors. PCR used 60 Vbeta primers and 13 Jbeta primers. Method: immunoSEQ multiplex PCR; TCRdb's copy keeps in-frame clones and lacks some. The sample carries fewer than 250,000 clones, around 80% recorded once. Material for sequencing was PBMCs. The receptors stem from a man aged 25-45 years in good health and CMV-seronegative.

The chain combines TRBV5-1 with TRBJ2-1; 8 bases fit TRBD1. This CDR3 region has 16 residues. Germline V gene sequence: CDR1 SGHRS, CDR2 YFSETQ. The ends lost 2 bases at V and 6 bases at J; junction bases unmatched: 10. CDR3 sequence (DNA): TGCGCCAGCAGCTTACGGGTACAGGGGGTTCGCAATGAGCAGTTCTTC. Translating gives CASSLRVQGVRNEQFF.

The J gene is TRBJ1-1, the V gene TRBV27; weak D call: TRBD1 (5 bases). The CDR3 is 14 amino acids. Germline values: CDR1 MNHEY, CDR2 SMNVEV (reference sequence). Trimming left V 6 bases short and J 1 base short, with 12 bases between. CDR3 sequence reads: CASRPAGSNTEAFF. The CDR3 bases are TGTGCCAGCAGACCGGCAGGGTCGAACACTGAAGCTTTCTTT.

This sequence joins TRBV10-2 and TRBJ2-5; no clear D. V was trimmed by 2 bases and J by 4 bases, leaving 17 bases between them. This CDR3 has 16 residues. Looked up from germline, CDR1 is WSHSY and CDR2 is SAAADI. The CDR3 here is CASSEAWIIAGETQYF. The CDR3 DNA sequence: TGCGCCAGCAGTGAGGCATGGATAATAGCCGGAGAGACCCAGTACTTC.

This clone was found a few times. The rearrangement links TRBV20-1 to TRBJ2-3; TRBD1 is a possible D gene (5 bases). Germline lookup yields CDR1 DFQATT and CDR2 SNEGSKA (reference sequence). The CDR3 length is 11 residues. Trimming removed 1 base at V and 12 bases at J, with 11 bases between. This CDR3 reads CSARGGPLQYF. The CDR3 DNA is TGCAGTGCTAGAGGGGGCCCCCTTCAGTATTTT.

The rearrangement joins TRBV4-3 to TRBJ2-3, with TRBD2 matching 10 bases. The trim removed 5 bases at V and 2 bases at J, leaving 7 bases unmatched. The CDR3 has 16 residues. Germline V gene sequence: CDR1 LGHNA, CDR2 YSLEER. The CDR3 nucleotides read TGCGCCAGCAGCGTAAGGACTAGCGGAGCCACAGATACGCAGTATTTT. It codes for CASSVRTSGATDTQYF.

The chain combines TRBV6-6 with TRBJ1-2; D gene uncertain. Germline lookup yields CDR1 MNHNY and CDR2 SVGAGI (reference sequence). Trimming removed 5 bases at V and 5 bases at J, with 6 bases between. This CDR3 spans 11 amino acids. In nucleotides, the CDR3 is TGTGCCAGCAGTCCGGGTTATGGCTACACCTTC. Translation gives CASSPGYGYTF.

The V call is TRBV5-1, the J call TRBJ1-1; D might be TRBD1 (6 bases). CDR3 length: 13 amino acids. Germline V gene lookup returns CDR1 SGHRS and CDR2 YFSETQ. Trimming removed 2 bases at V and 7 bases at J, with 12 bases between. The CDR3 spells CASSLQGYSEAFF. CDR3 nucleotide sequence: TGCGCCAGCAGCTTACAGGGCTACAGTGAAGCTTTCTTT.

This rearrangement joins TRBV9 to TRBJ1-1; D is ambiguous. The CDR3 has 14 residues. In germline, CDR1 is SGDLS, CDR2 YYNGEE. Deletions cut 0 bases from V and 5 bases from J, with 11 bases between. CDR3 in DNA: TGTGCCAGCAGCGTAGGGCCGCGGCAGACTGAAGCTTTCTTT. Translated, it gives CASSVGPRQTEAFF.

The chain joins TRBV27 to TRBJ1-1; D is perhaps TRBD1 (6 bases). Germline loops: CDR1 MNHEY, CDR2 SMNVEV (reference sequence). The V gene lost 5 bases and the J gene lost 3 bases, with 13 bases spanning the gap. The CDR3 extends over 14 amino acids. The DNA for the CDR3 is TGTGCCAGCAGTACTCAGGGGAGGGACACTGAAGCTTTCTTT. It translates to CASSTQGRDTEAFF.

The V and J genes are TRBV18 and TRBJ1-1; no definite D call. Germline V gene lookup returns CDR1 KGHSH and CDR2 LQKENI. Trimming cost V 6 bases and J 1 base, with 9 bases left between them. The CDR3 length is 13 residues. DNA for the CDR3: TGTGCCAGCTCCACGGAGAAGAACACTGAAGCTTTCTTT. Amino acids: CASSTEKNTEAFF.

A note on this clone: The sample has other DNA sequences that encode this CDR3 too. The chain joins TRBV7-2 to TRBJ2-1; no clear D gene. Trimming removed 3 bases from V and 0 bases from J, with 6 bases in between. Germline CDR1 and CDR2: SGHTA and FQGNSA. This CDR3 is 14 amino acids long. The CDR3 DNA sequence: TGTGCCAGCAGCTTTAGAGGCTCCTACAATGAGCAGTTCTTC. Translated, it gives CASSFRGSYNEQFF.

On this clone: One end of the junction does not line up with germline, which may come from a read error. This chain connects TRBV7-6 to TRBJ2-6; weak D call: TRBD1 (5 bases). Germline CDR1 reads SGHVS; CDR2 reads FNYEAQ. This CDR3 is 13 amino acids long. CDR3 sequence (DNA): TGTGCCCTCGGAAAGTCTGGGGCCAGCGTCCTGACTTTC. It translates to CALGKSGASVLTF. Based on the CDR3 plus reference TRBV7-6 and TRBJ2-6, the full variable domain is GAGVSQSPRYKVTKRGQDVALRCDPISGHVSLYWYRQALGQGPEFLTYFNYEAQQDKSGLPNDRFSAERPEGSISTLTIQRTEQRDSAMYRCALGKSGASVLTFGAGSRLTVL.

The rearrangement links TRBV11-2 to TRBJ2-7, with 7 bases aligning to TRBD1. J gave up 2 bases and V 5 bases, and 6 bases lay outside the gene matches. The CDR3 covers 14 residues. Germline assignment: CDR1 SGHAT and CDR2 FQNNGV. The CDR3 is CASSTRTGTYEQYF. CDR3 sequence (DNA): TGTGCCAGCAGCACCAGGACAGGTACCTACGAGCAGTACTTC.

The chain carries TRBV7-8 and TRBJ2-7, with TRBD1 as a possible D gene (6 bases). The CDR3 runs to 15 residues. Germline V gene lookup returns CDR1 SGHVS and CDR2 FQNEAQ. Between the trimmed V and J ends, which lost 5 bases and 1 base, there was a span of 15 bases. DNA of the CDR3: TGTGCCAGCAGCCTCCGAAGGCAGGGGTCCTACGAGCAGTACTTC. It translates to CASSLRRQGSYEQYF.

This clone appeared once. The V and J genes are TRBV19 and TRBJ1-6; D gene uncertain. The ends were cut back, 0 bases at V and 5 bases at J, with 14 bases in the middle. This CDR3 has 17 amino acids. Per germline, CDR1 LNHDA and CDR2 SQIVND (reference sequence). CDR3 coding DNA: TGTGCCAGTAGTATAGACTTCCGGGGATCCGATAATTCACCCCTCCACTTT. This codes for CASSIDFRGSDNSPLHF. Full variable domain (rest looked up from reference TRBV19 and TRBJ1-6): DGGITQSPKYLFRKEGQNVTLSCEQNLNHDAMYWYRQDPGQGLRLIYYSQIVNDFQKGDIAEGYSVSREKKESFPLTVTSAQKNPTAFYLCASSIDFRGSDNSPLHFGNGTRLTVT.

The CDR3, as DNA: TGCGCCAGCAGCTTGGGCGCGTCGGGGTCGGCAACTAATGAAAAACTGTTTTTT. It yields the protein CASSLGASGSATNEKLFF. The chain recombines TRBV5-1 with TRBJ1-4; no reliable D call. This CDR3 contains 18 residues. Trimming pared 0 bases from V and 0 bases from J, leaving 15 bases between. Looked up from germline, CDR1 is SGHRS and CDR2 is YFSETQ.

This sequence joins TRBV7-9 and TRBJ2-1; tentatively, D is TRBD2 (6 bases). The CDR3 loop spans 16 amino acids. Germline V gene data show CDR1 as SEHNR and CDR2 as FQNEAQ (reference sequence). V dropped 5 bases and J dropped 0 bases, with 14 bases sitting between them. CDR3 nucleotides: TGTGCCAGCAGCCTGGGGACTGCGAGCTCCTACAATGAGCAGTTCTTC. This codes for CASSLGTASSYNEQFF. The whole variable domain, remainder taken from reference TRBV7-9 and TRBJ2-1, is DTGVSQNPRHKITKRGQNVTFRCDPISEHNRLYWYRQTLGQGPEFLTYFQNEAQLEKSRLLSDRFSAERPKGSFSTLEIQRTEQGDSAMYLCASSLGTASSYNEQFFGPGTRLTVL.

As regards this clone: The sample holds other DNA sequences that translate to the same CDR3. This sequence joins TRBV5-1 and TRBJ2-7; 7 bases line up with TRBD1. The CDR3 covers 12 residues. Germline assignment: CDR1 SGHRS and CDR2 YFSETQ. Losses at the gene ends were 2 bases for V and 4 bases for J; bases not matched to a gene: 0. The CDR3, as DNA: TGCGCCAGCAGCTTACAGGGGTACGAGCAGTACTTC. Protein: CASSLQGYEQYF.

The V and J genes are TRBV5-3 and TRBJ2-7; 8 nucleotides match TRBD1. Being an ORF, TRBV5-3 has a function that is uncertain. The CDR3 is made up of 16 amino acids. Trimming cost V 0 bases and J 1 base; bases outside gene matches: 6. The DNA of the CDR3 is TGTGCCAGAAGCTTGGAGGATACAGGGGGGTCCTACGAGCAGTACTTC. Translating gives CARSLEDTGGSYEQYF.

In this sample, this clone turned up a few times. The junction shows a germline mismatch at one end, possibly a read error. The rearrangement joins TRBV27 to TRBJ2-6; 7 positions agree with TRBD2. From germline, CDR1 is MNHEY and CDR2 SMNVEV (reference sequence). The CDR3 totals 21 residues. The CDR3 region is CASSLYPDKGGAHSGASVLTF. For the CDR3, the DNA is TGTGCCAGCAGTTTATATCCCGATAAGGGAGGGGCGCACTCTGGGGCCAGCGTCCTGACTTTC.

The J gene is TRBJ2-7, the V gene TRBV6-6; weak D call: TRBD2 (6 bases). The CDR3 contains 15 residues. Trimming took 5 bases from V and 0 from J, leaving 14 bases between them. Germline CDR1 is MNHNY and CDR2 is SVGAGI (reference sequence). The CDR3 reads CASSRGTSLSYEQYF. In DNA, the CDR3 is TGTGCCAGCAGTCGGGGGACTTCCCTCTCCTACGAGCAGTACTTC.

The genes are TRBV6-5 and TRBJ1-2, with 8 bases fitting TRBD1. With V trimmed by 7 bases and J by 10 bases, 8 bases remained unmatched. Germline assignment: CDR1 MNHEY and CDR2 SVGAGI. The CDR3 spans 12 residues. The CDR3 here is CASTTGGSFYTF. The CDR3 DNA sequence: TGTGCCAGCACCACAGGGGGTTCGTTCTACACCTTC.

The CDR3 is CASSPERGGQETQYF. The CDR3 DNA follows: TGTGCCAGCAGCCCCGAGCGGGGGGGGCAAGAGACCCAGTACTTC. V and J are TRBV7-2 and TRBJ2-5, with 10 bases matching TRBD2. Germline trimming cut 5 bases from V and 2 bases from J; bases unmatched to any gene: 5. This CDR3 is 15 amino acids long. Germline V gene data show CDR1 as SGHTA and CDR2 as FQGNSA. Complete variable domain (other parts from reference TRBV7-2 and TRBJ2-5): GAGVSQSPSNKVTEKGKDVELRCDPISGHTALYWYRQSLGQGLEFLIYFQGNSAPDKSGLPSDRFSAERTGGSVSTLTIQRTQQEDSAVYLCASSPERGGQETQYFGPGTRLLVL.

This clone was picked up a small number of times. The chain links TRBV28 to TRBJ1-2; 7 positions agree with TRBD1. Germline V gene sequence: CDR1 MDHEN, CDR2 SYDVKM. Trimming cost V 5 bases and J 3 bases; bases outside gene matches: 9. The CDR3 totals 15 residues. CDR3 nucleotides: TGTGCCAGCAGTGCCTTCGACAGGGCCTACTATGGCTACACCTTC. Amino acids: CASSAFDRAYYGYTF.

V is TRBV5-1 and J is TRBJ1-5; TRBD1 matches 8 bases. Trimming removed 4 bases from V and 4 bases from J; junction bases left unmatched: 1. The germline gives CDR1 SGHRS, CDR2 YFSETQ. The CDR3 is made up of 13 amino acids. The CDR3 loop reads CASSRTGNQPQHF. CDR3 bases: TGCGCCAGCAGCCGGACAGGGAATCAGCCCCAGCATTTT.

Notes on this clone: Germline and junction disagree at one end, which may indicate a read error. The chain combines TRBV7-6 with TRBJ2-3; 10 bases are shared with TRBD2. This CDR3 comprises 17 residues. The germline V gene encodes CDR1 SGHVS and CDR2 FNYEAQ. The DNA of the CDR3 is TGTGCCAGCAGCCTATCCTTGGGACTAGCGCGCACGGATACGCAGTATTTT. Protein product: CASSLSLGLARTDTQYF.

The V and J genes are TRBV18 and TRBJ2-5; D is possibly TRBD1 (6 bases). Deletions cut 3 bases from V and 1 base from J, with 15 bases between. The CDR3 runs 16 residues. Germline CDR1 is KGHSH and CDR2 is LQKENI. The CDR3 DNA sequence: TGTGCCAGCTCACCGGGGGCAGTTCGAATCCAAGAGACCCAGTACTTC. Translating it yields CASSPGAVRIQETQYF.

This clone has a handful of counts. This chain connects TRBV5-1 to TRBJ2-7; 7 nucleotides align to TRBD1. The junction had 3 bases not matched to a gene; V was cut back by 3 bases and J by 3 bases. The length of the CDR3 is 13 residues. CDR1 is SGHRS and CDR2 is YFSETQ in the germline V gene. The CDR3 here is CASSYRDSYEQYF. The DNA of the CDR3 is TGCGCCAGCAGCTACCGGGACAGCTACGAGCAGTACTTC.

The chain recombines TRBV12-5 with TRBJ2-5; TRBD1 is a possible D gene (6 bases). The CDR3 has 14 amino acids. The germline CDR1 and CDR2 sequences are LGHNT and FRNRAP. V lost 2 bases to trimming and J lost 4 bases, with 11 bases between them. This CDR3 reads CASGLTGTTETQYF. CDR3 in DNA: TGTGCTAGTGGTTTGACCGGGACAACAGAGACCCAGTACTTC. Full variable domain (outside the CDR3, taken from reference TRBV12-5 and TRBJ2-5): DARVTQTPRHKVTEMGQEVTMRCQPILGHNTVFWYRQTMMQGLELLAYFRNRAPLDDSGMPKDRFSAEMPDATLATLKIQPSEPRDSAVYFCASGLTGTTETQYFGPGTRLLVL.

The chain is built from TRBV7-2 and TRBJ1-6; D not resolved. Germline CDR1 reads SGHTA; CDR2 reads FQGNSA. V lost 2 bases and J lost 8, with 10 bases in between. This CDR3 comprises 14 residues. CDR3 bases: TGTGCCAGCAGCTTAAGTCTATCCCATTCACCCCTCCACTTT. It translates to CASSLSLSHSPLHF.

V gene TRBV5-4 combines with J gene TRBJ2-7, with 7 positions matching TRBD1. The germline CDR1 and CDR2 sequences are SGHNT and YYREEE (reference sequence). This CDR3 spans 16 amino acids. The V segment lost 1 base and the J segment 0 bases; nucleotides outside the gene matches: 7. Here the CDR3 reads CASSLRQGYSSYEQYF. The CDR3 DNA is TGTGCCAGCAGCTTGAGACAGGGCTACAGCTCCTACGAGCAGTACTTC. Looking up the rest from reference TRBV5-4 and TRBJ2-7 gives the full variable domain: ETGVTQSPTHLIKTRGQQVTLRCSSQSGHNTVSWYQQALGQGPQFIFQYYREEENGRGNFPPRFSGLQFPNYSSELNVNALELDDSALYLCASSLRQGYSSYEQYFGPGTRLTVT.